The 3 T cell receptor beta chains reported below all come from one sample, sequenced in a study of blood T cell repertoires in COVID-19. Some clones are missing from TCRdb's copy, which holds only in-frame ones; the method was immunoSEQ multiplex PCR. The repertoire includes under 150,000 clones, approximately 84% of them detected once, and under 4.5% sits in the top ten. The sequencing sample was made of PBMCs or T cells enriched from blood (not recorded which). These receptors all come from a man aged 45-65 years in a cohort exposed to, infected with or recovered from COVID-19 (not recorded which).

The chain has TRBV3-1 (or the pseudogene TRBV3-2) and TRBJ2-3; the D is unclear. This CDR3 comprises 12 residues. Trimming took off 3 bases at V and 3 bases at J, with 4 bases between the two ends. Germline CDR1 reads LGHDT; CDR2 reads YNNKEL (reference sequence). In DNA, the CDR3 is TGTGCCAGCAGCCACAGAACAGATACGCAGTATTTT. Amino acids: CASSHRTDTQYF.

This rearrangement joins TRBV11-2 to TRBJ2-5, with D possibly being TRBD2 (5 bases). This CDR3 comprises 12 residues. Germline V lookup: CDR1 SGHAT, CDR2 FQNNGV. V shed 0 bases and J shed 9 bases, with 8 bases lying between them. The CDR3 reads CASSLEGGSQYF. The CDR3 bases are TGTGCCAGCAGCTTAGAAGGCGGGTCCCAGTACTTC. Full variable domain (rest looked up from reference TRBV11-2 and TRBJ2-5): EAGVAQSPRYKIIEKRQSVAFWCNPISGHATLYWYQQILGQGPKLLIQFQNNGVVDDSQLPKDRFSAERLKGVDSTLKIQPAKLEDSAVYLCASSLEGGSQYFGPGTRLLVL.

The chain has TRBV7-9 and TRBJ2-1, with no clear D. V was cut by 6 bases and J by 2 bases, with 11 bases left in between. Germline CDR1 reads SEHNR; CDR2 reads FQNEAQ (reference sequence). This CDR3 has 14 residues. CDR3 residues: CASSSQYAYNEQFF. CDR3 DNA: TGTGCCAGCAGTTCGCAGTATGCCTACAATGAGCAGTTCTTC.